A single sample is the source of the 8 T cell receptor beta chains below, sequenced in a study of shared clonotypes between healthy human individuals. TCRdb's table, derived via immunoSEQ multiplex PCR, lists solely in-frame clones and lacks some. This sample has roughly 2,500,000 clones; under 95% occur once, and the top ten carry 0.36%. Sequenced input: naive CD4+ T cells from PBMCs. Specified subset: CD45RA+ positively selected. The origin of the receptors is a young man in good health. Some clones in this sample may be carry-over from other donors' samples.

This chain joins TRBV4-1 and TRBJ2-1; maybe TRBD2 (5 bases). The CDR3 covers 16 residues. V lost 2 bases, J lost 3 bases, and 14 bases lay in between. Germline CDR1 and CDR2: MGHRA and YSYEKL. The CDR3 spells CASSQPTQRIYNEQFF. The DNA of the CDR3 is TGCGCCAGCAGCCAACCAACGCAGCGGATCTACAATGAGCAGTTCTTC.

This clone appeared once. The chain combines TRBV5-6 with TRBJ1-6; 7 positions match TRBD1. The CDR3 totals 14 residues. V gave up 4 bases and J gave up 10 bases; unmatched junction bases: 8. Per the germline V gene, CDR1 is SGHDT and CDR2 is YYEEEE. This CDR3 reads CASSKNRGLSPLHF. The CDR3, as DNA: TGTGCCAGCAGCAAAAACAGGGGTCTCTCACCCCTCCACTTT. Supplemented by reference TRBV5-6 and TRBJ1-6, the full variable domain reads DAGVTQSPTHLIKTRGQQVTLRCSPKSGHDTVSWYQQALGQGPQFIFQYYEEEERQRGNFPDRFSGHQFPNYSSELNVNALLLGDSALYLCASSKNRGLSPLHFGNGTRLTVT.

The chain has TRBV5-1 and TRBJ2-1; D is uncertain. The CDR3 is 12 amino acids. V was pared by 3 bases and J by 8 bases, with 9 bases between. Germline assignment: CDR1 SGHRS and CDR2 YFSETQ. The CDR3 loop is CASSSKTYEQFF. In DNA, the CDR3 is TGCGCCAGCAGCTCCAAAACGTATGAGCAGTTCTTC.

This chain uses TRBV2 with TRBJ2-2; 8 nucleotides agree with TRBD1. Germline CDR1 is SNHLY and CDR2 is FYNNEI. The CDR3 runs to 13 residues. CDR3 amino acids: CAVSGQATGELFF. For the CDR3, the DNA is TGTGCGGTCTCGGGACAGGCAACCGGGGAGCTGTTTTTT.

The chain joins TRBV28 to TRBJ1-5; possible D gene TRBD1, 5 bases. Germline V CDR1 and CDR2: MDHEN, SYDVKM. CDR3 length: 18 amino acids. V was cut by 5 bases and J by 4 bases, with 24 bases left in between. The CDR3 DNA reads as TGTGCCAGCAGTCCCTTAGGGGTTGGGTCGGGCCCGAATCAGCCCCAGCATTTT. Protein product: CASSPLGVGSGPNQPQHF. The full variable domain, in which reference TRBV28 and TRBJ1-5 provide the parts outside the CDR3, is DVKVTQSSRYLVKRTGEKVFLECVQDMDHENMFWYRQDPGLGLRLIYFSYDVKMKEKGDIPEGYSVSREKKERFSLILESASTNQTSMYLCASSPLGVGSGPNQPQHFGDGTRLSIL.

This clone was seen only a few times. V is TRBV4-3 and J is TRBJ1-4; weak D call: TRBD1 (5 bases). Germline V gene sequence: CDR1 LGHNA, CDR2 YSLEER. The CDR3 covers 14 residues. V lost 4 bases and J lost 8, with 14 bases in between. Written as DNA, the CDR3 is TGCGCCAGCAGCCTAGGGACGCTCGGGGAAAAACTGTTTTTT. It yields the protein CASSLGTLGEKLFF.

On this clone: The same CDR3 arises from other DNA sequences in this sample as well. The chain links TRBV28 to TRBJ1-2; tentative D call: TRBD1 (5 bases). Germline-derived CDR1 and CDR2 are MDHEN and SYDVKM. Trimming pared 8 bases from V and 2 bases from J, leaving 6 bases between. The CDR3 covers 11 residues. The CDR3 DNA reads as TGTGCCAGCGGGGGAAACTATGGCTACACCTTC. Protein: CASGGNYGYTF.

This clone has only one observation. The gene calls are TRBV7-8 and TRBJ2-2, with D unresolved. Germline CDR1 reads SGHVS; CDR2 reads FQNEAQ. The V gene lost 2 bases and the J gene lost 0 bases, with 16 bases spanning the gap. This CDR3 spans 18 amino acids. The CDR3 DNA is TGTGCCAGCAGCTTACCCAGACCCGGCAGCTCGAACACCGGGGAGCTGTTTTTT. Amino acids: CASSLPRPGSSNTGELFF.